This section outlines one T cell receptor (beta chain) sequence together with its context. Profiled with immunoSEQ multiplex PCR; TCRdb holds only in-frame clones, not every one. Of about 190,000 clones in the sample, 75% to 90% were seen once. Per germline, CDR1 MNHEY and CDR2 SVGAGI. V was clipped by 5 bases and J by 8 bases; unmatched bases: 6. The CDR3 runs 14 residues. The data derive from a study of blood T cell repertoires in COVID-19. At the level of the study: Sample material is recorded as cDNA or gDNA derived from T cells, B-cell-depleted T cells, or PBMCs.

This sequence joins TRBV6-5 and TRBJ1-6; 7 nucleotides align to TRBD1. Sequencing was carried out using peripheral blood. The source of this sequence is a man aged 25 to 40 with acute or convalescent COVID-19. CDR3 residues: CASSRATGDSPLHF. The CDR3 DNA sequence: TGTGCCAGCAGTCGAGCCACAGGGGATTCACCCCTCCACTTT.